This TCR beta chain was sequenced for a study of blood T cell repertoires in COVID-19. Per the original methods: For nucleated cells, counts were estimated from reference gene primer amplification. Method: immunoSEQ multiplex PCR; TCRdb's copy keeps in-frame clones and lacks some. The V and J calls and clone size are taken from that table; D and trimming were inferred from the DNA. The sample shows 110,000 to 150,000 clones, about 84% of them seen only once. CDR1 SGHVS and CDR2 FNYEAQ come from the germline V gene. This CDR3 has 12 amino acids. V lost 4 bases and J 7 bases, leaving 11 bases between the germline ends.

Source material: PBMCs or T cells enriched from blood (not recorded which). This TCR was recovered from a woman between 18 and 29 years old who had been exposed to COVID-19. The chain couples TRBV7-6 to TRBJ2-7; D perhaps matches TRBD2 (6 bases). CDR3 DNA: TGTGCCAGCAGCTCTCACGCGGGAGAGCAGTACTTC. Encoded protein: CASSSHAGEQYF.